The 5 T cell receptor beta chains listed next were all sequenced from one sample in a study of cytomegalovirus exposure and HLA in healthy donors. PCR employed 60 Vbeta and 13 Jbeta primers. The repertoire was sequenced with immunoSEQ multiplex PCR; TCRdb's copy has only in-frame clones and lacks some. The sample lists approximately 150,000 clones; roughly 85% were seen once. What was sequenced was PBMCs. The receptors shown here come from a woman aged 45-65 years in good health and CMV-seronegative.

A few counts support this clone. This rearrangement joins TRBV5-5 to TRBJ1-3; D is possibly TRBD1 (6 bases). The CDR3 is 15 residues long. Germline CDR1 SGHKS, CDR2 YYEKEE (reference sequence). V was trimmed by 0 bases and J by 0 bases, leaving 7 bases between them. The CDR3 region has the DNA TGTGCCAGCAGCTTGGAAGGGGGCTCTGGAAACACCATATATTTT. Translating it yields CASSLEGGSGNTIYF.

In its sample, this clone was seen once. The chain uses TRBV28 and TRBJ2-7, with D possibly being TRBD2 (5 bases). V was cut by 5 bases and J by 1 base, with 6 bases left in between. The CDR3 has 12 residues. Germline V CDR1 and CDR2: MDHEN, SYDVKM. The CDR3 DNA reads TGTGCCAGCAGTACGGGATCCTACGAGCAGTACTTC. This encodes CASSTGSYEQYF.

J is TRBJ1-2 and V is TRBV5-1, with D possibly being TRBD1 (6 bases). Trimming pared 1 base from V and 2 bases from J, leaving 12 bases between. This CDR3 has 15 residues. Germline loops: CDR1 SGHRS, CDR2 YFSETQ. The CDR3 protein is CASSLRTDSNYGYTF. The CDR3 coding sequence is TGCGCCAGCAGCTTGAGGACAGACTCGAACTATGGCTACACCTTC.

The gene calls are TRBV5-6 and TRBJ2-2; D gene unclear. Germline lookup yields CDR1 SGHDT and CDR2 YYEEEE. The CDR3 extends over 16 amino acids. Trimming took off 7 bases at V and 2 bases at J, with 18 bases between the two ends. CDR3 nucleotide sequence: TGTGCCAGCGGGTCCCAGGTTGTCCTAAACACCGGGGAGCTGTTTTTT. Translation gives CASGSQVVLNTGELFF. Looking up the rest from reference TRBV5-6 and TRBJ2-2 gives the full variable domain: DAGVTQSPTHLIKTRGQQVTLRCSPKSGHDTVSWYQQALGQGPQFIFQYYEEEERQRGNFPDRFSGHQFPNYSSELNVNALLLGDSALYLCASGSQVVLNTGELFFGEGSRLTVL.

The chain recombines TRBV7-7 with TRBJ1-1; a weak D match, TRBD1 (5 bases). V lost 5 bases, J lost 1 base, and 8 bases lay in between. Germline lookup yields CDR1 SSHAT and CDR2 FNYEAQ (reference sequence). The CDR3 is 13 residues long. This chain's CDR3 is CASSADRNTEAFF. The CDR3 DNA follows: TGTGCCAGCAGCGCCGACAGGAACACTGAAGCTTTCTTT.